The 25 T cell receptor beta chains listed next were all sequenced from one sample in a study of CD8 T cells in ankylosing spondylitis. MiXCR, applied by TCRdb to the 5' RACE reads, yields one record per CDR3 protein. This sample has around 300,000 distinct CDR3 sequences, with less than 25% found just once. Material for sequencing was blood, either unsorted or a sorted T cell fraction (not recorded which). The source of these receptors is a female donor with ankylosing spondylitis or in good health (not recorded which).

This clonotype has a handful of counts. The chain is built from TRBV29-1 and TRBJ2-5; D possibly uses TRBD1 or TRBD2 (5 bases each). This CDR3 is 15 amino acids long. Trimming shortened V by 1 base and J by 4 bases, and 16 bases separated the two germline ends. Germline CDR1 is SQVTM and CDR2 is ANQGSEA. CDR3 sequence (DNA): TGCAGCGTTGAAGGACGGGTTGGTGGGACAGAGACCCAGTACTTC. As protein: CSVEGRVGGTETQYF.

The chain links TRBV5-5 to TRBJ2-2, with D perhaps TRBD1 (5 bases). The CDR3 has 16 amino acids. V lost 5 bases and J 0 bases, leaving 14 bases between the germline ends. Germline CDR1 is SGHKS and CDR2 is YYEKEE (reference sequence). The DNA of the CDR3 is TGTGCCAGCAGTCAGGGCTCAGCGACGAACACCGGGGAGCTGTTTTTT. It codes for CASSQGSATNTGELFF.

This clonotype was detected only a few times. The V gene is TRBV21-1, the J gene TRBJ2-7; no DNA check was done on the table's D call, TRBD1. TRBV21-1 is tagged as a pseudogene. The CDR3 consists of 12 residues. The CDR3 loop is CASSKGGNEQYF. In nucleotides, the CDR3 is TGTGCCAGCAGCAAAGGGGGGAACGAGCAGTACTTC.

At least ten counts were recorded for this clonotype. This sequence joins TRBV12-3 or TRBV12-4 and TRBJ2-5; 10 bases map to TRBD2. After removal of 5 bases from V and 7 bases from J, the junction contained 16 bases not matched to a gene. There are 17 residues in the CDR3. The CDR3 protein is CASSPGTSRLAGGTQYF. In DNA form, the CDR3 reads TGTGCCAGCAGTCCCGGGACTTCGAGACTAGCGGGCGGGACCCAGTACTTC.

The V and J genes are TRBV6-5 and TRBJ2-7; D is tentatively TRBD1 or TRBD2 (6 bases each). This CDR3 is 12 amino acids long. Trimming cost V 8 bases and J 6 bases, with 14 bases left between them. Germline CDR1 MNHEY, CDR2 SVGAGI. CDR3: CASGAGGREQYF. CDR3 sequence (DNA): TGTGCCAGCGGGGCTGGGGGGCGCGAGCAGTACTTC.

The chain joins TRBV7-2 to TRBJ2-5; D not resolved. The CDR3 runs to 13 residues. The V end lost 4 bases, the J end lost 3 bases, and 9 bases lay between the germline ends. Germline assignment: CDR1 SGHTA and CDR2 FQGNSA. In DNA, the CDR3 is TGTGCCAGCAGCTCCGTGTGGAAAGAGACCCAGTACTTC. Protein product: CASSSVWKETQYF.

This clonotype occurred a few times. The chain uses TRBV7-9 and TRBJ2-7; D is ambiguous. The CDR3 covers 14 residues. Per the germline V gene, CDR1 is SEHNR and CDR2 is FQNEAQ (reference sequence). Trimming cost V 5 bases and J 0 bases, with 11 bases left between them. This CDR3 is CASSKDANSYEQYF. As DNA, the CDR3 is TGTGCCAGCAGCAAGGACGCTAACTCCTACGAGCAGTACTTC.

A few counts support this clonotype. This chain joins TRBV12-3 or TRBV12-4 and TRBJ1-2; TRBD1 is a possible D gene (5 bases). The CDR3 length is 15 residues. Trimming took 6 bases from V and 4 from J, leaving 18 bases between them. CDR3 residues: CASSSVLSGGYGYTF. CDR3 in DNA: TGTGCCAGCAGCTCCGTGTTGTCGGGGGGCTATGGCTACACCTTC.

This clonotype appeared a few times. CDR3 loop: CASSQSFATQETQYF. The CDR3 DNA sequence: TGTGCCAGCAGTCAATCATTCGCGACTCAAGAGACCCAGTACTTC. The rearrangement uses TRBV27 and TRBJ2-5; D call uncertain. This CDR3 spans 15 amino acids. Trimming removed 5 bases at V and 2 bases at J, with 15 bases between. Germline CDR1 is MNHEY and CDR2 is SMNVEV (reference sequence).

J is TRBJ2-3 and V is TRBV12-3 or TRBV12-4; D gene uncertain. Trimming shortened V by 2 bases and J by 1 base, and 10 bases separated the two germline ends. CDR3 length equals 15 residues. CDR3 DNA sequence: TGTGCCAGCAGTTTATTGGGTCGCGGCACAGATACGCAGTATTTT. Translation: CASSLLGRGTDTQYF.

This chain links TRBV28 with TRBJ1-3; 9 nucleotides agree with TRBD1. The CDR3 has 16 residues. V dropped 7 bases and J dropped 2; count of bases not matched to a gene: 9. Germline-derived CDR1 and CDR2 are MDHEN and SYDVKM. In DNA, the CDR3 is TGTGCCAGCACCTTACAGGGGGCTAAGGCTGGAAACACCATATATTTT. This encodes CASTLQGAKAGNTIYF.

In this sample, this clonotype turned up a few times. V is TRBV6-5 and J is TRBJ2-7, with D possibly TRBD1 on 5 matching bases. The V gene lost 8 bases and the J gene lost 3 bases, with 11 bases spanning the gap. CDR1 is MNHEY, CDR2 SVGAGI, per germline. The CDR3 is 12 residues long. The CDR3 loop is CASGIGDYEQYF. DNA for the CDR3: TGTGCCAGCGGAATAGGGGACTACGAGCAGTACTTC.

V is TRBV4-3 and J is TRBJ2-1; 9 bases fit TRBD1. CDR1 and CDR2 (germline): LGHNA, YSLEER. V shed 1 base, J shed 8 bases, and the junction held 6 bases outside the gene matches. CDR3 size: 15 residues. DNA of the CDR3: TGCGCCAGCAGCCAAGCCGGGACAGGGATGGATGAGCAGTTCTTC. Translating gives CASSQAGTGMDEQFF.

The chain links TRBV7-2 to TRBJ1-2; no clear D. V lost 1 base to trimming and J lost 1 base, with 7 bases between them. The CDR3 runs 14 residues. From germline, CDR1 is SGHTA and CDR2 FQGNSA. The CDR3 here is CASSLVESNYGYTF. Written as DNA, the CDR3 is TGTGCCAGCAGCTTAGTAGAAAGTAACTATGGCTACACCTTC.

Only a few counts were recorded for this clonotype. The rearrangement uses TRBV20-1 and TRBJ2-1; possible D gene TRBD2, 6 bases. The CDR3 length is 14 residues. V was pared by 3 bases and J by 10 bases, with 19 bases between. CDR1 is DFQATT and CDR2 is SNEGSKA in the germline V gene (reference sequence). The CDR3 reads CSARSPTRWREQFF. CDR3 DNA sequence: TGCAGTGCTAGGTCCCCGACTAGGTGGAGAGAGCAGTTCTTC.

This clonotype was observed a handful of times. The chain recombines TRBV7-2 with TRBJ2-3, with D possibly being TRBD2 (6 bases). Germline CDR1 is SGHTA and CDR2 is FQGNSA. This CDR3 region has 15 residues. V lost 1 base to trimming and J lost 6 bases, with 14 bases between them. The CDR3 region is CASSLGGRLGDTQYF. In DNA form, the CDR3 reads TGTGCCAGCAGCTTAGGGGGGAGGCTAGGGGATACGCAGTATTTT.

This clonotype occurred a few times. CDR3 in DNA: TGTGCCAGTAGTCTCCTCCGCGGGACAGGGGCCTACGAGCAGTACTTC. Its protein product is CASSLLRGTGAYEQYF. The chain is built from TRBV19 and TRBJ2-7, with 10 bases identical to TRBD1. V shed 5 bases and J 2 bases; nucleotides not matched to a gene: 9. Germline V gene data show CDR1 as LNHDA and CDR2 as SQIVND (reference sequence). The CDR3 loop spans 16 amino acids.

This clonotype occurred many times. CDR3 protein: CSARAQGPNTGELFF. DNA for the CDR3: TGCAGTGCTAGAGCACAGGGCCCGAACACCGGGGAGCTGTTTTTT. This rearrangement joins TRBV20-1 to TRBJ2-2; possibly TRBD1 for D (6 bases). The CDR3 contains 15 residues. V was shortened by 1 base and J by 0 bases, with 9 bases between the two germline ends. Germline assignment: CDR1 DFQATT and CDR2 SNEGSKA (reference sequence).

J is TRBJ2-3 and V is TRBV20-1; D tentatively fits TRBD1 or TRBD2 (5 bases each). The germline CDR1 and CDR2 sequences are DFQATT and SNEGSKA (reference sequence). The CDR3 spans 14 residues. Trimming took 6 bases from V and 1 from J, leaving 14 bases between them. The chain's CDR3 is CSATPGTGTDTQYF. The CDR3 DNA is TGCAGTGCCACGCCCGGGACCGGCACAGATACGCAGTATTTT.

This clonotype was found a few times. The chain combines TRBV20-1 with TRBJ2-1; TRBD2 matches 9 bases. CDR1 is DFQATT and CDR2 is SNEGSKA in the germline V gene (reference sequence). There are 17 residues in the CDR3. J gave up 7 bases and V 5 bases, and 18 bases lay outside the gene matches. Written as DNA, the CDR3 is TGCAGTGCTCAAACGAGTACCGGGCTAGCGGGATTAAATGAGCAGTTCTTC. Translating it yields CSAQTSTGLAGLNEQFF.

This chain connects TRBV4-2 to TRBJ1-2; D unresolved. Looked up from germline, CDR1 is LGHNA and CDR2 is YNFKEQ. There are 16 residues in the CDR3. V lost 3 bases and J 5 bases, leaving 19 bases between the germline ends. In nucleotides, the CDR3 is TGTGCCAGCAGCCACGAACCCCACCGGACCGGGTATGGCTACACCTTC. This sequence encodes CASSHEPHRTGYGYTF.

This clonotype was found many times. The gene calls are TRBV10-3 and TRBJ2-7; 13 bases line up with TRBD2. The germline V gene encodes CDR1 ENHRY and CDR2 SYGVKD. This CDR3 has 15 amino acids. Unmatched junction bases numbered 9, after V lost 8 bases and J lost 5 bases. The CDR3 DNA reads as TGTGCCATCGCTCCCGGGACTAGCGGGATCCACGAGCAGTACTTC. Amino acids: CAIAPGTSGIHEQYF.

The sample holds a few counts of this clonotype. The chain has TRBV25-1 and TRBJ2-1; D is uncertain. The germline V and J ends were trimmed by 1 base and 0 bases, with 7 bases remaining between them. Germline CDR1 is MGHDK and CDR2 is SYGVNS. The CDR3 is 15 amino acids. Here the CDR3 reads CASSESLPSYNEQFF. The CDR3 DNA follows: TGTGCCAGCAGTGAATCCCTCCCCTCCTACAATGAGCAGTTCTTC.

V and J are TRBV28 and TRBJ1-2; D unresolved. V dropped 7 bases and J dropped 8 bases, with 14 bases sitting between them. The CDR3 length is 12 residues. CDR1 is MDHEN and CDR2 is SYDVKM in the germline V gene. The CDR3 region is CASKDVPGGYTF. CDR3 nucleotides: TGTGCCAGCAAGGACGTCCCTGGAGGCTACACCTTC.

This clonotype appeared a few times. V gene TRBV20-1 combines with J gene TRBJ1-6; perhaps TRBD1 as D (6 bases). Trimming removed 3 bases from V and 7 bases from J, with 13 bases in between. CDR3 length: 14 amino acids. Germline values: CDR1 DFQATT, CDR2 SNEGSKA (reference sequence). The CDR3 sequence is CSASSGHHNSPLHF. The CDR3 DNA follows: TGCAGTGCTAGCTCGGGACACCACAATTCACCCCTCCACTTT.